The next 2 T cell receptor beta chains were all read from a single sample in a study of cytomegalovirus exposure and HLA in healthy donors. PCR involved 60 Vbeta and 13 Jbeta primers. Clones were sequenced by immunoSEQ multiplex PCR, and TCRdb holds only the in-frame ones, with some missing. The sample lists about 200,000 clones, less than 85% seen once, with 0.6% to 0.65% in the top ten. Input material: PBMCs. These TCRs come from a man younger than 35 in good health and CMV-seronegative.

The table lists this clone with a few counts. The rearrangement uses TRBV2 and TRBJ2-5, with 8 bases matching TRBD2. J was trimmed by 4 bases and V by 5 bases; bases with no gene match: 9. Per germline, CDR1 SNHLY and CDR2 FYNNEI. The CDR3 runs to 15 residues. The CDR3, as DNA: TGTGCCAGCAGTTATTCGAGCGGGAGCGGAGAGACCCAGTACTTC. Its translation is CASSYSSGSGETQYF.

This chain links TRBV5-1 with TRBJ2-1, with 9 bases fitting TRBD1. In germline, CDR1 is SGHRS, CDR2 YFSETQ. CDR3 length: 16 amino acids. Germline trimming cut 4 bases from V and 7 bases from J; bases unmatched to any gene: 12. CDR3 nucleotide sequence: TGCGCCAGCAGCCTGCTGACAGGGGGGGGAATAAATGAGCAGTTCTTC. The encoded protein is CASSLLTGGGINEQFF.